The subject of this entry is one TCR beta chain. Its antigen remains unidentified. This record comes from a study of cytomegalovirus exposure and HLA in healthy donors. Study-level points and caveats: According to a later analysis, TCR clusters from the first cohort tended to co-occur in the approximately 120 validation repertoires.

The CDR3 contains 14 residues. V lost 2 bases to trimming and J lost 1 base, with 8 bases between them. Looked up from germline, CDR1 is SEHNR and CDR2 is FQNEAQ (reference sequence). This table comes from immunoSEQ multiplex PCR, and its TCRdb copy is limited to in-frame clones, with some not included. This repertoire shows about 280,000 clones, around nine tenths found once; its top ten account for roughly 1%. The sequence came from a woman in her late teens or twenties in good health and CMV-seronegative. V and J are TRBV7-9 and TRBJ1-1, with D possibly being TRBD1 (5 bases). Sequencing was performed on PBMCs. The CDR3 loop is CASSLQGSNTEAFF. The CDR3 DNA sequence: TGTGCCAGCAGCTTACAGGGTTCGAACACTGAAGCTTTCTTT.